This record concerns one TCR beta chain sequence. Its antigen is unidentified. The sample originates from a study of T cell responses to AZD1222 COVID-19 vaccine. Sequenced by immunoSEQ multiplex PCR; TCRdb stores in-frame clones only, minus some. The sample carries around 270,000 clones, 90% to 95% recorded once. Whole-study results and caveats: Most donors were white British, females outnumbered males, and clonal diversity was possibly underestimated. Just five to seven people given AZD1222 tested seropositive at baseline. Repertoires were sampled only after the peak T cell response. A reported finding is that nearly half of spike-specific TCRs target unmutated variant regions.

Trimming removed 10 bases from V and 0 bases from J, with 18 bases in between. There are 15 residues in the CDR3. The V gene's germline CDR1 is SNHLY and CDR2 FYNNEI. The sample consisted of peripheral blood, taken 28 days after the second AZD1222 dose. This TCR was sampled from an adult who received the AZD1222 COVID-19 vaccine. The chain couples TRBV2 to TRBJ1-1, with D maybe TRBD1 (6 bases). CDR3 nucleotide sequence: TGTGCCACCGGGGGGCAGGGAGCCATGAACACTGAAGCTTTCTTT. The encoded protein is CATGGQGAMNTEAFF.